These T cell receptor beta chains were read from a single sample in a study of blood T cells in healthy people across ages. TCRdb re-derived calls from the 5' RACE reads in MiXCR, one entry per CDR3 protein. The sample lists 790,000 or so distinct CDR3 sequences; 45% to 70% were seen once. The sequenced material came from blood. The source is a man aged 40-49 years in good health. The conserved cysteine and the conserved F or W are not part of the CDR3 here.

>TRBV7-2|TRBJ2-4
ASSSAAELAKNIQY
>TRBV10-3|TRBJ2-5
AISDPGETQY
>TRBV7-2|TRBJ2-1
ASSLATLAGTETQF
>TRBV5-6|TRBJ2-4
ASSLELAKNIQY
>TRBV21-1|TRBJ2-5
ASSILFWTGQTLREQY
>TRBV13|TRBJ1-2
ASSLWVPANYGYT
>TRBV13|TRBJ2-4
ASSPSLGTSGKETQH
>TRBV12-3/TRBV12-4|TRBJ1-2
ASRAGTNYGYT
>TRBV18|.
ASSQKPGLWPYEQY
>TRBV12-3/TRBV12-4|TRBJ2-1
ASSLMEGQGNEQF
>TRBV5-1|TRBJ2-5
ASSFAGGEQETQY
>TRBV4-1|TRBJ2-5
ASSQFGTQRRETQY
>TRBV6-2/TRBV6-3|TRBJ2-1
AIAPGLAGGPGRDEQF
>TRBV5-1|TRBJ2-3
ASSFAGTSGGSTDTQY
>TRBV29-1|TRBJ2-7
SVRDRDIYEQY
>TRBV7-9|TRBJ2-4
ASSTTGELGEQY
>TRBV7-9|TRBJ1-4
ASSLAAGRGEKLF
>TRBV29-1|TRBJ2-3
SAAEGLAGGIDTQY
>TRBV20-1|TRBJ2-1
SAGLAGVQETQF
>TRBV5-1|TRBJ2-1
ASSEGYEQF
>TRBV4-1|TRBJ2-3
ASSQELAGSTDTQY
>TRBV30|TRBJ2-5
AWGTGDQQETQY
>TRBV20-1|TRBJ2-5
SATTSRETQY
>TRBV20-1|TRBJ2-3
STRISTDTQY
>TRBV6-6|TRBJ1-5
ASGYGDQPQH
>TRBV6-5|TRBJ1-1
ASTLHPRDTEAF
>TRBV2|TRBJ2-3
ASIASGTDTQY
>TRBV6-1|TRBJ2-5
TSSGPGQKGETQY
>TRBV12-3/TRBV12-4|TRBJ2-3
ASSFQGSRNTQY
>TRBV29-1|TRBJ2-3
SVAQLSGGSTDTQY
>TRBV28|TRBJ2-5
AITGAGDQETQY
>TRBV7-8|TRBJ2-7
ASSWATGYEQY
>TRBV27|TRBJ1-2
ASSLSAGSHYGYT
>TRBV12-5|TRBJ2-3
ASGLITDTQY
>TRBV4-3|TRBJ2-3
ASSPGGASGSRYTQY
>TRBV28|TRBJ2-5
ASKVEGHGEY
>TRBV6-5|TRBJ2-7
ASSYDGNYEQY
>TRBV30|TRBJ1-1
DWSFQGGTEAF
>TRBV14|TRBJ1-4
ASSQSARPEGLF
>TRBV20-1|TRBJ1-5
SAEDRNQPQH
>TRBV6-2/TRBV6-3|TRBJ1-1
ASSSNRVTEAF
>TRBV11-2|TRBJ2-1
ASSLPSGSLGNEQF
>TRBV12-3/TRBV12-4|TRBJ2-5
ASSRQTDQETQY
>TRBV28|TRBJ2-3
ASRLDRAYADTQY